The clone carrying this TCR beta chain was seen a handful of times. The data are from a study of blood T cell repertoires in COVID-19. The overall study: Whether acute or convalescent, the COVID-19 samples came from the United States, Italy and Spain.

Repertoires were generated with immunoSEQ multiplex PCR, while TCRdb's copy carries only in-frame clones and drops some. The table includes approximately 300,000 clones, around nine tenths detected once. This CDR3 contains 15 residues. The germline CDR1 and CDR2 sequences are SNHLY and FYNNEI. V was cut by 8 bases and J by 1 base, with 15 bases left in between. Sequenced sample: PBMCs or T cells enriched from blood (not recorded which). This clonotype was obtained from a man aged 55 to 69 who had recovered from COVID-19. The rearrangement links TRBV2 to TRBJ1-5, with TRBD1 as a possible D gene (6 bases). For the CDR3, the DNA is TGTGCCAGCCAGAACCGGGACACGAGCAATCAGCCCCAGCATTTT. Translated: CASQNRDTSNQPQHF.